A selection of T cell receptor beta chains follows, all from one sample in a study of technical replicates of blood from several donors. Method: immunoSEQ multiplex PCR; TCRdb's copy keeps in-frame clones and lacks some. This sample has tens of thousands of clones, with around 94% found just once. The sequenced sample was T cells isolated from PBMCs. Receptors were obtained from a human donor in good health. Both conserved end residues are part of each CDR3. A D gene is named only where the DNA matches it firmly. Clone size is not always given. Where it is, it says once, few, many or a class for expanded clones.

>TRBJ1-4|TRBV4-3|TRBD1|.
CASSHDRGEKLFF
TGCGCCAGCAGCCACGACAGGGGTGAAAAACTGTTTTTT
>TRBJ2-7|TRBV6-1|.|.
CASSEYIISYEQYF
TGTGCCAGCAGTGAATATATTATCTCCTACGAGCAGTACTTC
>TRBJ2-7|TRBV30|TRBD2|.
CAWMVAGETYEQYF
TGTGCCTGGATGGTAGCGGGCGAAACCTACGAGCAGTACTTC
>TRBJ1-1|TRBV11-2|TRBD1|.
CASSYRGLGTEAFF
TGTGCCAGCAGCTACAGGGGGCTAGGGACTGAAGCTTTCTTT
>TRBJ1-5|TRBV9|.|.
CASSGGDSSNQPQHF
TGTGCCAGCAGCGGGGGGGACTCTAGCAATCAGCCCCAGCATTTT
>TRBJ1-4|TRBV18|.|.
CASSPRRSGNEKLFF
TGTGCCAGCTCACCTCGGAGGTCCGGGAACGAAAAACTGTTTTTT
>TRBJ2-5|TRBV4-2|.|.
CASSQAPRGETQYF
TGTGCCAGCAGCCAAGCCCCACGGGGGGAGACCCAGTACTTC
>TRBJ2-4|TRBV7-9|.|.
CASSAPGLAKNIQYF
TGTGCCAGCAGCGCCCCGGGACTAGCCAAAAACATTCAGTACTTC
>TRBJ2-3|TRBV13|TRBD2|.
CASSVRSSGATDTQYF
TGTGCCAGCAGCGTAAGGAGTAGCGGGGCCACAGATACGCAGTATTTT
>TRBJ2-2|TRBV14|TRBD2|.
CASSQLAGVSTGELFF
TGTGCCAGCAGCCAACTAGCGGGAGTGTCCACCGGGGAGCTGTTTTTT
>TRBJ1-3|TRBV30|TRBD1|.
CAWSLDRGTGNTIYF
TGTGCCTGGAGTCTAGACAGGGGAACTGGAAACACCATATATTTT
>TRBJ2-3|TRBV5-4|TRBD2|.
CASSLGLSGSTDTQYF
TGTGCCAGCAGCTTGGGCCTTAGCGGGAGCACAGATACGCAGTATTTT
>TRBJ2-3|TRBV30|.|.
CAWSVQGADTQYF
TGTGCCTGGAGTGTACAGGGAGCAGATACGCAGTATTTT
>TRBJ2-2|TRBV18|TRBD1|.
CASSPRRGLDGGELFF
TGTGCCAGCTCACCACGCAGGGGGCTTGATGGCGGGGAGCTGTTTTTT
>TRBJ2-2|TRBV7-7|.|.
CASSHPPLASTGELFF
TGTGCCAGCAGCCACCCGCCCTTGGCCAGCACCGGGGAGCTGTTTTTT
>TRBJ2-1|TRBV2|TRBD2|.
CASSEARLGDYNNEQFF
TGTGCCAGCAGTGAAGCAAGGTTGGGGGACTACAACAATGAGCAGTTCTTC
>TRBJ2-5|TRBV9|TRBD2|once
CASSVGGGSGLQETQYF
TGTGCCAGCAGCGTAGGCGGGGGTAGCGGGCTCCAAGAGACCCAGTACTTC
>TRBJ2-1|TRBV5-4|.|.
CASSLGGISYNEQFF
TGTGCCAGCAGCTTGGGCGGGATCTCCTACAATGAGCAGTTCTTC
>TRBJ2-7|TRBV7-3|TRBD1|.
CASSPGQPLYEQYF
TGTGCCAGCAGCCCGGGACAGCCCCTCTACGAGCAGTACTTC
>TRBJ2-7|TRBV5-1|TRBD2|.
CASSWALAGGPDEQYF
TGCGCCAGCAGCTGGGCACTAGCGGGAGGGCCTGACGAGCAGTACTTC
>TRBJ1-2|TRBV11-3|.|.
CASSSTGYGYTF
TGTGCCAGCAGCTCCACAGGGTATGGCTACACCTTC
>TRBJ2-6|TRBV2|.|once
CASSGSGAGANVLTF
TGTGCCAGCAGTGGTTCGGGGGCTGGGGCCAACGTCCTGACTTTC
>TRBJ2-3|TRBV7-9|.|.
CASSLVVGATDTQYF
TGTGCCAGCAGCTTAGTTGTCGGAGCCACAGATACGCAGTATTTT
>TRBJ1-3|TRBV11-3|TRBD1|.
CASSGGRWPGNTIYF
TGTGCCAGCTCAGGGGGCAGGTGGCCCGGAAACACCATATATTTT
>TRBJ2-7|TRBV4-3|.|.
CASSQGRGTSYEQYF
TGCGCCAGCAGCCAAGGACGCGGGACCTCCTACGAGCAGTACTTC
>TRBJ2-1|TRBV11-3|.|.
CASNSPVNNEQFF
TGTGCCAGCAACTCCCCGGTAAACAATGAGCAGTTCTTC
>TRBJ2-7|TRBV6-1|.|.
CASLTGHYEQYF
TGTGCCAGCTTGACAGGTCACTACGAGCAGTACTTC
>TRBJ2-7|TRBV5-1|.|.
CASSYRPSYEQYF
TGCGCCAGCAGTTACAGGCCTAGTTACGAGCAGTACTTC
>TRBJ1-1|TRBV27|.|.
CASTGEAFF
TGTGCCAGCACAGGGGAGGCTTTCTTT
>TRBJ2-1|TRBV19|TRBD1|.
CASRSPGQGLNEQFF
TGTGCCAGTAGATCACCGGGACAGGGCCTCAATGAGCAGTTCTTC
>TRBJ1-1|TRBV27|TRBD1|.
CASSLDRGRTEAFF
TGTGCCAGCAGTCTTGACAGGGGGCGCACTGAAGCTTTCTTT
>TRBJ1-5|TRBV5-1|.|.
CASSPVNSLKQPQHF
TGCGCCAGCAGCCCGGTTAATTCCCTTAAGCAGCCCCAGCATTTT
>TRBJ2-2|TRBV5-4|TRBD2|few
CAVLKAGATGELFF
TGTGCCGTACTTAAAGCGGGAGCCACCGGGGAGCTGTTTTTT
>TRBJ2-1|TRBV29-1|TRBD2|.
CSVEVGTSGKNEQFF
TGCAGCGTTGAAGTGGGGACTAGCGGGAAGAATGAGCAGTTCTTC
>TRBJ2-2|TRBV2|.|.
CASRGGTGELFF
TGTGCCAGCAGGGGAGGCACCGGGGAGCTGTTTTTT
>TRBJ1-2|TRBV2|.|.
CASGGEASHYGYTF
TGTGCCAGCGGGGGGGAGGCAAGTCACTATGGCTACACCTTC
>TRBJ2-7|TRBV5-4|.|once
CASSLAYRAHEQYF
TGTGCCAGCAGCTTGGCCTACAGGGCCCACGAGCAGTACTTC
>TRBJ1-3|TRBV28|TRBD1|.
CASSPPDRVGGNTIYF
TGTGCCAGCAGCCCACCGGACAGGGTGGGTGGAAACACCATATATTTT
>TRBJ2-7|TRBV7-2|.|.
CASSLARRVAILSYEQYF
TGTGCCAGCAGCTTAGCGAGGAGGGTCGCTATACTTTCCTACGAGCAGTACTTC
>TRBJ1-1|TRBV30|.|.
CAWSGAFWDTEAFF
TGTGCCTGGAGTGGGGCCTTTTGGGACACTGAAGCTTTCTTT
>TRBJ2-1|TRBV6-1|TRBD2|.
CASSEPGLAGGDEQFF
TGTGCCAGCAGCGAACCGGGACTAGCGGGAGGCGATGAGCAGTTCTTC
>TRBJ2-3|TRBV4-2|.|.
CASSQWLEGGTDTQYF
TGTGCCAGCAGCCAATGGTTGGAGGGAGGCACAGATACGCAGTATTTT
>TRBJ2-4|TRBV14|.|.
CASSPSQQGNIQYF
TGTGCCAGCAGCCCGTCCCAACAGGGTAACATTCAGTACTTC
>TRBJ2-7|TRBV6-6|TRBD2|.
CASSYDSGDTTYEQYF
TGTGCCAGCAGTTATGATAGCGGGGACACCACCTACGAGCAGTACTTC
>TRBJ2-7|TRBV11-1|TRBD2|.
CASSLISGSSYEQYF
TGTGCCAGCAGCTTAATAAGCGGGAGCTCCTACGAGCAGTACTTC
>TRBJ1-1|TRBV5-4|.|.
CASRRDSREAFF
TGTGCCAGCAGAAGGGACTCAAGGGAAGCTTTCTTT
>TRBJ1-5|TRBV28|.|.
CASSLGASGNQPQHF
TGTGCCAGCAGTTTGGGGGCGTCCGGCAATCAGCCCCAGCATTTT
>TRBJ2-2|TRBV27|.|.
CASSLIGRGNTGELFF
TGTGCCAGCAGTTTAATCGGGAGAGGGAACACCGGGGAGCTGTTTTTT
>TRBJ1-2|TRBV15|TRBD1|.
CATSRHPTGTGYGYTF
TGTGCCACCAGCCGACATCCTACCGGGACAGGGTATGGCTACACCTTC
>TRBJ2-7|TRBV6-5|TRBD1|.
CASSPWDSSPYEQYF
TGTGCCAGCAGCCCCTGGGACAGCTCCCCCTACGAGCAGTACTTC
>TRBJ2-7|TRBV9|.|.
CASSVGDNPYEQYF
TGTGCCAGCAGCGTAGGAGATAATCCCTACGAGCAGTACTTC
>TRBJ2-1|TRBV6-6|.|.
CASTYYAGDEQFF
TGTGCCAGCACTTACTACGCCGGGGATGAGCAGTTCTTC
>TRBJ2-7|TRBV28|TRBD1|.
CASGDSLYYEQYF
TGTGCCAGCGGGGACAGTCTATACTACGAGCAGTACTTC
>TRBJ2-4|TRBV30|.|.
CAWRGDWGAQYF
TGTGCCTGGAGGGGGGACTGGGGAGCTCAGTACTTC
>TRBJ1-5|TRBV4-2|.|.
CASSPNESNQPQHF
TGTGCCAGCAGCCCTAATGAGAGCAATCAGCCCCAGCATTTT
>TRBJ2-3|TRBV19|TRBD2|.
CASIKSGRSTDTQYF
TGTGCCAGTATCAAAAGCGGGAGAAGCACAGATACGCAGTATTTT
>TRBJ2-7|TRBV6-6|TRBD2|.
CASSGGVSYEQYF
TGTGCCAGCAGTGGGGGGGTCTCCTACGAGCAGTACTTC
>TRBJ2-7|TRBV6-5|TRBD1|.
CASSVTGEAYEQYF
TGTGCCAGCAGTGTCACAGGGGAAGCCTACGAGCAGTACTTC